These 8 T cell receptor beta chains were sequenced from one sample in a study of CD8 T cells in Susac syndrome. Random hexamers primed reverse transcription of about 0.5 to 1 ug RNA. A single record per CDR3 protein comes from TCRdb applying MiXCR to the immunoSEQ multiplex PCR reads. This table has 150,000 to 200,000 distinct CDR3 sequences, approximately 95% appearing once. Sequences were obtained from CD4+ T cells from PBMCs. The receptors were gathered from a human donor in good health.

This chain uses TRBV29-1 with TRBJ1-1; 12 nucleotides line up with TRBD1. Germline assignment: CDR1 SQVTM and CDR2 ANQGSEA. The CDR3 runs 12 residues. The CDR3 here is CRGQGAGTEAFF. The DNA of the CDR3 is TGCAGGGGACAGGGGGCTGGCACTGAAGCTTTCTTT.

This rearrangement joins TRBV20-1 to TRBJ2-6; tentative D call: TRBD2 (5 bases). CDR1 is DFQATT, CDR2 SNEGSKA, per germline (reference sequence). V lost 5 bases to trimming and J lost 0 bases, with 8 bases between them. The CDR3 contains 14 residues. CDR3 protein: CSALRDSGANVLTF. CDR3 nucleotides: TGCAGTGCTTTGAGGGACTCTGGGGCCAACGTCCTGACTTTC.

V is TRBV2 and J is TRBJ2-1; 7 positions match TRBD1. Unmatched junction bases numbered 16, after V lost 2 bases and J lost 6 bases. Per the germline V gene, CDR1 is SNHLY and CDR2 is FYNNEI. This CDR3 region has 18 residues. CDR3 coding DNA: TGTGCCAGCAGTGAATGGTTGGGGTGGGGGACAGCTTCCAATGAGCAGTTCTTC. Translation gives CASSEWLGWGTASNEQFF.

Concerning this clonotype: A read error may account for a junction end that differs from germline. This rearrangement joins TRBV7-2 to TRBJ2-1, with TRBD2 identical over 10 bases. Germline V gives CDR1 SGHTA, CDR2 FQGNSA. CDR3 size: 13 residues. CDR3 sequence reads: CASSLASGRSSSF. The CDR3 DNA sequence: TGTGCCAGCAGCTTAGCTAGCGGGAGGTCCTCGAGCTTC.

This clonotype was counted a few times. The chain uses TRBV12-3 or TRBV12-4 and TRBJ2-3, with 11 bases matching TRBD2. Trimming cost V 6 bases and J 3 bases; bases outside gene matches: 5. The CDR3 length is 15 residues. The CDR3 loop reads CASSAGLAATDTQYF. The CDR3 region has the DNA TGTGCCAGCAGCGCGGGACTAGCGGCTACAGATACGCAGTATTTT.

A few counts support this clonotype. The CDR3, as DNA: TGTGCCAGCAGTTCCCCAGGGGGCGATACCGGGGAGCTGTTTTTT. Protein: CASSSPGGDTGELFF. The chain joins TRBV6-5 to TRBJ2-2, with 8 bases identical to TRBD1. V lost 4 bases and J lost 5; bases outside the gene matches: 6. CDR3 size: 15 residues. Germline V gene data show CDR1 as MNHEY and CDR2 as SVGAGI.

This chain joins TRBV3-1 and TRBJ2-7, with TRBD1 identical over 7 bases. Germline V gene sequence: CDR1 LGHDT, CDR2 YNNKEL (reference sequence). This CDR3 has 13 amino acids. V lost 5 bases, J lost 12 bases, and 13 bases stayed unmatched. The CDR3 DNA follows: TGTGCCAGCAGCGACAGGGCCGCCTCACGGTCGTACTTC. Translated: CASSDRAASRSYF.

The chain joins TRBV11-2 to TRBJ2-7; tentative D call: TRBD2 (5 bases). From germline, CDR1 is SGHAT and CDR2 FQNNGV. The CDR3 spans 15 residues. V was trimmed by 5 bases and J by 1 base, leaving 15 bases between them. The CDR3 nucleotides are TGTGCCAGCAGCGTCATTTCGGGATGGTCCTACGAGCAGTACTTC. Its protein is CASSVISGWSYEQYF.